The clone carrying this TCR beta chain came up many times. Its antigen is unidentified. The data belong to a study of neurological immune-mediated disorders. The team produced cDNA through 5'RACE using 10-nucleotide random UMIs. Every sequencing run generated over 170 million TCR-beta sequences from 15-18 subjects. TCRdb redid the calling of the 5' RACE reads with MiXCR, one entry per CDR3 protein. The sample includes tens of thousands of distinct CDR3 sequences, 10% of them seen just once. Documented time point: longitudinal time-point 1 (baseline). The unsorted libraries were generated from a total of 2 million PBMCs, which had been stored in RNAlater at -80 C. Study findings and constraints: HTLV-1-associated myelopathy had the most TCR clonal expansion, whereas multiple sclerosis had the least (lower than in healthy controls).

The CDR3 is 14 residues long. The germline CDR1 and CDR2 sequences are DFQATT and SNEGSKA (reference sequence). The V and J ends lost 3 bases and 7 bases respectively, with 16 bases between them. The TCR was taken from a woman between 40 and 55 years old in good health. Specimen: PBMCs. V gene TRBV20-1 combines with J gene TRBJ2-1; either TRBD1 or TRBD2 may fit D (5 bases each). CDR3 residues: CSASRGASGNEQFF. CDR3 coding DNA: TGCAGTGCTAGTCGGGGCGCCTCGGGGAATGAGCAGTTCTTC.